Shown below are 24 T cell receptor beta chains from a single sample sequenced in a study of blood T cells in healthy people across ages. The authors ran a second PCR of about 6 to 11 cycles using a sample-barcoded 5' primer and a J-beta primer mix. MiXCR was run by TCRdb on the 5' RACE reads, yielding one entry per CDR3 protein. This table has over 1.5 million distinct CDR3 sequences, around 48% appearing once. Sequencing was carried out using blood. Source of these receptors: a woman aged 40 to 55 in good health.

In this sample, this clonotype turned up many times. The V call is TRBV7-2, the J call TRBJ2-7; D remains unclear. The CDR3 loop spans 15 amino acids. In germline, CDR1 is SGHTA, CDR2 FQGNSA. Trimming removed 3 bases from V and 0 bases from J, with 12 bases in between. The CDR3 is CASSLAGPSSYEQYF. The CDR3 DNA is TGTGCCAGCAGCTTGGCCGGGCCGAGCTCCTACGAGCAGTACTTC.

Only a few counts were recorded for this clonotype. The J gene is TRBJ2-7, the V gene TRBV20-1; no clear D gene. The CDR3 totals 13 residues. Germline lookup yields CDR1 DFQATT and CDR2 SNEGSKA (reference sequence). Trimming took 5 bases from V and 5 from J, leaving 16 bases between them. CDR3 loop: CSARGPRWHEQYF. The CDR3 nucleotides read TGCAGTGCTCGCGGACCGCGCTGGCACGAGCAGTACTTC.

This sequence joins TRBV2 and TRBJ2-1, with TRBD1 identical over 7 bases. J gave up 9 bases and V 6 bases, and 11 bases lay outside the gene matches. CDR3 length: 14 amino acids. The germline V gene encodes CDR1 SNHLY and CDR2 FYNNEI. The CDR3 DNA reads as TGTGCCAGCAGCCCAGACAGGGTGGACAGTGAGCAGTTCTTC. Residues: CASSPDRVDSEQFF.

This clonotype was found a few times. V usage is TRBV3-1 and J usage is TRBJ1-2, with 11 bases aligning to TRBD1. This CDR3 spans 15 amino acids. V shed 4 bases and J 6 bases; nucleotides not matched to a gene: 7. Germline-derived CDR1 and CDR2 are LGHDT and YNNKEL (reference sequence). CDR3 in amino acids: CASSPGDRGVNGYTF. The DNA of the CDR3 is TGTGCCAGCAGCCCGGGGGACAGGGGGGTGAATGGCTACACCTTC. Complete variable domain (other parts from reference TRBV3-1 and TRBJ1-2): DTAVSQTPKYLVTQMGNDKSIKCEQNLGHDTMYWYKQDSKKFLKIMFSYNNKELIINETVPNRFSPKSPDKAHLNLHINSLELGDSAVYFCASSPGDRGVNGYTFGSGTRLTVV.

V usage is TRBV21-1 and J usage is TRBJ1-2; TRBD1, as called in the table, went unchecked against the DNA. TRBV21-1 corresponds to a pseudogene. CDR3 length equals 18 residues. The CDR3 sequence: CASSKESGTGDPPYGYTF. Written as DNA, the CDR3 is TGTGCCAGCAGCAAAGAGAGTGGAACAGGGGATCCGCCCTATGGCTACACCTTC.

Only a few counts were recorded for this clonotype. CDR3 nucleotides: TGTGCCACCAGTACCGACGTGGTGGATGAGCAGTTCTTC. Translation gives CATSTDVVDEQFF. The genes are TRBV15 and TRBJ2-1, with D uncertain. Germline V gene lookup returns CDR1 LNHNV and CDR2 YYDKDF (reference sequence). This CDR3 contains 13 residues. V was pared by 6 bases and J by 8 bases, with 14 bases between.

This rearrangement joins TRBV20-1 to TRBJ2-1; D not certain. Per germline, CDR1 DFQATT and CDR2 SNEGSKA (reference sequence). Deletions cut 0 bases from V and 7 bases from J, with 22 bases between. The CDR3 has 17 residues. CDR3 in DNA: TGCAGTGCTAGAGAGCCGGACGATGCCGTGAAATCAAATGAGCAGTTCTTC. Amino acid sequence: CSAREPDDAVKSNEQFF.

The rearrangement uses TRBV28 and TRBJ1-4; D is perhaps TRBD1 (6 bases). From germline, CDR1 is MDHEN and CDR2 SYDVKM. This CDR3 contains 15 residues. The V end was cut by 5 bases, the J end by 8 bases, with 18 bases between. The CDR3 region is CASSRGYAGDEKLFF. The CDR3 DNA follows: TGTGCCAGCAGTCGTGGTTACGCAGGGGACGAAAAACTGTTTTTT.

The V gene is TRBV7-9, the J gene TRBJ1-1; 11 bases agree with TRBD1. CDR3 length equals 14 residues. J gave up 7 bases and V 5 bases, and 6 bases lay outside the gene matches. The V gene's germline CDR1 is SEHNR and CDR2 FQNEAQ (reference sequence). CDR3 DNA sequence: TGTGCCAGCAGCCCGGACAGGGGGCAAGGTGAAGCTTTCTTT. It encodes CASSPDRGQGEAFF.

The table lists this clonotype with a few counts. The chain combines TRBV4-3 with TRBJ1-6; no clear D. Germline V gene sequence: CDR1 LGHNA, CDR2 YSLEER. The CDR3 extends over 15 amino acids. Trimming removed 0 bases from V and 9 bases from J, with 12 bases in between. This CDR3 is CASSQEATTGSPLHF. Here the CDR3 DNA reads TGCGCCAGCAGCCAAGAAGCAACCACGGGTTCACCCCTCCACTTT.

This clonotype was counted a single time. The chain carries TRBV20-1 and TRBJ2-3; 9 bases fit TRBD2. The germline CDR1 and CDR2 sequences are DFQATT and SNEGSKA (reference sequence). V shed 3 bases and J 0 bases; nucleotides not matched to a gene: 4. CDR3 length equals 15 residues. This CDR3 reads CSARASGDSTDTQYF. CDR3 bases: TGCAGTGCTAGGGCTAGCGGGGATAGCACAGATACGCAGTATTTT.

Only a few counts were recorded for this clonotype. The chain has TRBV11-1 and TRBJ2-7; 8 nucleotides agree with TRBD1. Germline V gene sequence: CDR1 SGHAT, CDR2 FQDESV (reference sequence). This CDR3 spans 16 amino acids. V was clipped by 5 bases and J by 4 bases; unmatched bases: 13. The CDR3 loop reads CASSRGVGTGGYEQYF. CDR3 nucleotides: TGTGCCAGCAGCCGAGGCGTTGGGACAGGAGGATACGAGCAGTACTTC.

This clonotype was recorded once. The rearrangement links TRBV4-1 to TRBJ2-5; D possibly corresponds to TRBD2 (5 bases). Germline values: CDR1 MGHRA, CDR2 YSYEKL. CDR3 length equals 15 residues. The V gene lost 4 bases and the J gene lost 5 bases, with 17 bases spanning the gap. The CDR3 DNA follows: TGCGCCAGCAGCCGAGAGCCACTAGTCCTGGAGACCCAGTACTTC. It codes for CASSREPLVLETQYF.

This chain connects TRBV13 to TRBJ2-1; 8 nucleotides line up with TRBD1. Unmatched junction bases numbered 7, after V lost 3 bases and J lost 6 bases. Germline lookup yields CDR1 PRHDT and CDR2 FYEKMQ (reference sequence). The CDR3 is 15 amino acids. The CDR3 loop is CASSFGQGAPNEQFF. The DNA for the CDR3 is TGTGCCAGCAGCTTTGGTCAGGGGGCGCCCAATGAGCAGTTCTTC.

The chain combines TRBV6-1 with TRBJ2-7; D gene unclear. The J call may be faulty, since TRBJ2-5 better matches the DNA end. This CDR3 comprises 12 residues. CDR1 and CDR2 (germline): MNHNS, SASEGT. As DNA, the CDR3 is TGTGCCAGCAGTGAGATGATGGAGACCCAGTACTTC. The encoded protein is CASSEMMETQYF.

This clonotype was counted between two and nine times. Written as DNA, the CDR3 is TGTGCCAGCAGCACCCAAGAGAGGTGGGCTAGCGGGAACCAAGAGACCCAGTACTTC. Its translation: CASSTQERWASGNQETQYF. The chain has TRBV9 and TRBJ2-5; TRBD2 matches at 9 bases. In germline, CDR1 is SGDLS, CDR2 YYNGEE. This CDR3 is 19 amino acids long. V trimming: 4 bases; J trimming: 0 bases; junction bases outside the gene matches: 16.

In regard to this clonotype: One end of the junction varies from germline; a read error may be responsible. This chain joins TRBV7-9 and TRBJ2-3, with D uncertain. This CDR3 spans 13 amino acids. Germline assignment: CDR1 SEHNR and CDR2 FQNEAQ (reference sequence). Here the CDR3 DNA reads TGTTCCAGCAATGACCAGCGAGCAGATACGCAGTATTTT. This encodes CSSNDQRADTQYF.

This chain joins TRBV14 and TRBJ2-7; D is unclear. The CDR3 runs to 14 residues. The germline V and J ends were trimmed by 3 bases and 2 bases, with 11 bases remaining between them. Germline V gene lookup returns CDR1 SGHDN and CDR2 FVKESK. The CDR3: CASSHSGTTYEQYF. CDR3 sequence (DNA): TGTGCCAGCAGCCATTCGGGTACAACCTACGAGCAGTACTTC.

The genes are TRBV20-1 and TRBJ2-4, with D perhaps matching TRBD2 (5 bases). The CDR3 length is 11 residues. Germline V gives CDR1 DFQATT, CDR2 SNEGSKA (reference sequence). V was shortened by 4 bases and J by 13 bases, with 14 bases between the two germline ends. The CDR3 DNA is TGCAGTGCTACCGAGTCCGGGGAGCAGTACTTC. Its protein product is CSATESGEQYF.

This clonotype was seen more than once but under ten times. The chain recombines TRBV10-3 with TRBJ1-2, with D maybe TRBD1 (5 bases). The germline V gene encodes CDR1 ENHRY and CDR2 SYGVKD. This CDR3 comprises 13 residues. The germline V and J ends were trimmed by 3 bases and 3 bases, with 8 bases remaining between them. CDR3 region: CAISERQYYGYTF. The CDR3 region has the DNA TGTGCCATCAGTGAACGACAGTACTATGGCTACACCTTC.

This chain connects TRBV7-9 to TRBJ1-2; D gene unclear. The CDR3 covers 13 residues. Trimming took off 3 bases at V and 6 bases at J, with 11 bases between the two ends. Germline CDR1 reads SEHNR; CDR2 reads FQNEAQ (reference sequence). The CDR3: CASSFLEGDGYTF. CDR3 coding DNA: TGTGCCAGCAGCTTTCTGGAAGGCGATGGCTACACCTTC.

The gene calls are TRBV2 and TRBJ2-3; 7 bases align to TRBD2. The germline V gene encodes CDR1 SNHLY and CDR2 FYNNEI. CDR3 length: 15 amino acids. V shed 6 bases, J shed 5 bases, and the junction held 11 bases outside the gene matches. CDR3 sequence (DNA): TGTGCCAGCAGCCCAAGCGGGCGGGGGAAAGATACGCAGTATTTT. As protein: CASSPSGRGKDTQYF.

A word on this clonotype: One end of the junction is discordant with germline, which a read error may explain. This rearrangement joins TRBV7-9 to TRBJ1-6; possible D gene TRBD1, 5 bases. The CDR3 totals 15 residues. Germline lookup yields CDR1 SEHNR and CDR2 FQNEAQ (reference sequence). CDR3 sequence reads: CASSPGTGHNSPLHF. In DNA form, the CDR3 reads TGCGCCAGCAGCCCCGGGACGGGCCATAATTCACCCCTCCACTTT.

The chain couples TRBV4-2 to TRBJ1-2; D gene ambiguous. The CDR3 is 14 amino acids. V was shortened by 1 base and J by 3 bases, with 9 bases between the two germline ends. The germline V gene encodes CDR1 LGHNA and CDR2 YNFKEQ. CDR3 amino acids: CASSQGTVDYGYTF. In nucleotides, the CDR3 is TGTGCCAGCAGCCAAGGTACGGTTGACTATGGCTACACCTTC.